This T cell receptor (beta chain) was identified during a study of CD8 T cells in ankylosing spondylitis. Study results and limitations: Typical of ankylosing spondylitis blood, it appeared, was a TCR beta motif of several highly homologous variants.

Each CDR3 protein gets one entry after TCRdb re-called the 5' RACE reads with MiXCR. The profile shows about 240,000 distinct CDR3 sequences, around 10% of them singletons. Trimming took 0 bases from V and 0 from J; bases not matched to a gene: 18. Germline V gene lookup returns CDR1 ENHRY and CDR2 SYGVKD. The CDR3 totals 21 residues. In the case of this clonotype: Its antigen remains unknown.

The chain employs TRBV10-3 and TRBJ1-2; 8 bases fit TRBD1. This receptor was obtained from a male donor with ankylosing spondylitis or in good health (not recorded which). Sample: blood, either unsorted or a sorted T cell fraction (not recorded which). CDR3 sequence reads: CAISESMAGRGLLLPNYGYTF. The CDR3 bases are TGTGCCATCAGTGAGTCCATGGCCGGCAGGGGGCTCCTCCTGCCTAACTATGGCTACACCTTC.